This entry lists 32 T cell receptor beta chains sequenced from one sample in a study of blood T cells in healthy people across ages. Primed by a sample-barcoded 5' primer and a J-beta primer mix, a second PCR proceeded for 7 to 11 cycles. From the 5' RACE reads, TCRdb called clonotypes with MiXCR, one entry per CDR3 protein. The table records fewer than 750,000 distinct CDR3 sequences, roughly 48% of them present only once. The sample comprised blood. All receptors derive from a man older than 75 in good health.

This chain uses TRBV20-1 with TRBJ2-2; unclear D gene. The CDR3 is made up of 13 amino acids. Germline lookup yields CDR1 DFQATT and CDR2 SNEGSKA (reference sequence). Between the trimmed V and J ends, which lost 3 bases and 0 bases, there was a span of 5 bases. As DNA, the CDR3 is TGCAGTGCTAGTGCCTCGAACACCGGGGAGCTGTTTTTT. Protein product: CSASASNTGELFF.

This chain connects TRBV11-2 to TRBJ2-7; TRBD2 agrees at 9 bases. V gave up 7 bases and J gave up 4 bases; unmatched junction bases: 8. Germline CDR1 and CDR2: SGHAT and FQNNGV. This CDR3 spans 14 amino acids. DNA for the CDR3: TGTGCCAGCACCGATAGCGGGAGAAGTTACGAGCAGTACTTC. This sequence encodes CASTDSGRSYEQYF.

The chain recombines TRBV10-1 with TRBJ1-2; 9 bases fit TRBD1. V gave up 0 bases and J gave up 5 bases; unmatched junction bases: 7. Germline lookup yields CDR1 WNHNN and CDR2 SYGVQD (reference sequence). CDR3 length equals 16 residues. The chain's CDR3 is CASSESMGQGWYGYTF. The CDR3 DNA reads as TGCGCCAGCAGTGAGTCGATGGGACAGGGTTGGTATGGCTACACCTTC.

For this clonotype: This could be a read error, since a much larger clone is one nucleotide away. The chain couples TRBV7-9 to TRBJ2-3; 7 bases agree with TRBD1. The CDR3 has 15 amino acids. CDR1 is SEHNR, CDR2 FQNEAQ, per germline (reference sequence). The CDR3 here is CVSSLPGGGTDTQYF. As DNA, the CDR3 is TGTGTCAGCAGCCTCCCAGGGGGAGGCACAGATACGCAGTATTTT.

This chain links TRBV7-9 with TRBJ1-4; TRBD1 matches at 7 bases. Germline CDR1 SEHNR, CDR2 FQNEAQ (reference sequence). The length of the CDR3 is 15 residues. J lost 8 bases, V lost 3 bases, and 9 bases had no gene match. The CDR3 DNA follows: TGTGCCAGCAGCTTTCGACAGGGACGGGGGGAAAAACTGTTTTTT. It codes for CASSFRQGRGEKLFF.

This clonotype was observed at least ten times. The V call is TRBV9, the J call TRBJ1-1; no clear D. V lost 0 bases and J lost 4, with 13 bases in between. This CDR3 comprises 15 residues. The germline gives CDR1 SGDLS, CDR2 YYNGEE. The CDR3 here is CASSVDVETSTEAFF. In DNA, the CDR3 is TGTGCCAGCAGCGTAGATGTGGAGACGAGCACTGAAGCTTTCTTT.

Only a few counts were recorded for this clonotype. The V gene is TRBV9, the J gene TRBJ2-7; either TRBD1 or TRBD2 may supply D (5 bases each). This CDR3 contains 16 residues. CDR1 and CDR2 (germline): SGDLS, YYNGEE. Trimming took 0 bases from V and 0 from J, leaving 13 bases between them. Here the CDR3 DNA reads TGTGCCAGCAGCGTAGAGGTTCGGGACGGCTCCTACGAGCAGTACTTC. Translated, it gives CASSVEVRDGSYEQYF.

The rearrangement joins TRBV5-1 to TRBJ2-5, with 10 bases identical to TRBD2. Germline CDR1 reads SGHRS; CDR2 reads YFSETQ. With 1 base clipped from V and 0 bases from J, the junction kept 3 bases outside the gene matches. This CDR3 has 16 amino acids. The DNA for the CDR3 is TGCGCCAGCAGCTTGACTAGCGGGGCGTACCAAGAGACCCAGTACTTC. Translating it yields CASSLTSGAYQETQYF.

The rearrangement joins TRBV6-2 or TRBV6-3 to TRBJ2-7, with D perhaps matching TRBD1 (6 bases). The CDR3 sequence is 11 residues long. The V end lost 5 bases, the J end lost 7 bases, and 9 bases lay between the germline ends. Germline V gene data show CDR1 as MNHEY and CDR2 as SVGEGT. This CDR3 reads CASSDRREQYF. The CDR3 nucleotides read TGTGCCAGCAGTGACAGGCGTGAGCAGTACTTC.

The gene calls are TRBV20-1 and TRBJ2-3; no clear D. The V gene's germline CDR1 is DFQATT and CDR2 SNEGSKA (reference sequence). The CDR3 consists of 16 residues. The V gene lost 0 bases and the J gene lost 1 base, with 14 bases spanning the gap. This chain's CDR3 is CSARDRPNGRTDTQYF. Written as DNA, the CDR3 is TGCAGTGCTAGAGATAGACCCAACGGACGCACAGATACGCAGTATTTT.

The CDR3 nucleotides read TGTGCCAGCACCCAAACAGGGGGAGTGCCTGGAAACACCATATATTTT. Its translation: CASTQTGGVPGNTIYF. The chain links TRBV7-2 to TRBJ1-3, with 8 bases fitting TRBD1. CDR1 and CDR2 from the germline V gene are SGHTA and FQGNSA. The CDR3 totals 16 residues. Trimming removed 7 bases from V and 2 bases from J; junction bases left unmatched: 10.

This sequence joins TRBV6-5 and TRBJ1-5; the D gene is possibly TRBD1 (5 bases). This CDR3 region has 14 residues. From germline, CDR1 is MNHEY and CDR2 SVGAGI. Trimming left V 6 bases short and J 2 bases short, with 11 bases between. The CDR3 loop is CASSRAGGNQPQHF. CDR3 bases: TGTGCCAGCAGCCGAGCGGGGGGCAATCAGCCCCAGCATTTT.

This clonotype was observed once. The J gene is TRBJ2-4, the V gene TRBV4-3, with a possible D match to TRBD1 (6 bases). The tail of the sequence fits TRBJ2-7 better, so the J call may be wrong. Germline V gene lookup returns CDR1 LGHNA and CDR2 YSLEER. The CDR3 is 13 amino acids. Here the CDR3 DNA reads TGCGCCAGCAGCCCCCTCCCAGGGGACGAGCAGTACTTC. Amino acid sequence: CASSPLPGDEQYF.

This clonotype was found a few times. The rearrangement joins TRBV27 to TRBJ2-1, with unresolved D. Germline CDR1 reads MNHEY; CDR2 reads SMNVEV (reference sequence). The CDR3 contains 17 residues. The V end lost 8 bases, the J end lost 4 bases, and 24 bases lay between the germline ends. The CDR3 bases are TGTGCCAGCCGCGTGGATCGTGGGCTGCTACCTTACAATGAGCAGTTCTTC. Amino acids: CASRVDRGLLPYNEQFF.

The chain links TRBV10-3 to TRBJ1-3, with D tentatively TRBD1 (6 bases). The CDR3 has 16 residues. Germline V gene sequence: CDR1 ENHRY, CDR2 SYGVKD. Trimming took off 5 bases at V and 2 bases at J, with 16 bases between the two ends. Written as DNA, the CDR3 is TGTGCCATCAGTAAAAACAGGGAAAAAGCTGGAAACACCATATATTTT. As protein: CAISKNREKAGNTIYF.

This rearrangement joins TRBV2 to TRBJ1-5; maybe TRBD1 (6 bases). Germline values: CDR1 SNHLY, CDR2 FYNNEI. V shed 6 bases and J shed 4 bases, with 16 bases lying between them. This CDR3 has 15 residues. CDR3 region: CASSDPGAPNQPQHF. The CDR3 DNA reads TGTGCCAGCAGCGACCCAGGGGCGCCAAATCAGCCCCAGCATTTT.

The chain recombines TRBV12-3 or TRBV12-4 with TRBJ1-2; no definite D call. Trimming removed 1 base from V and 8 bases from J, with 8 bases in between. This CDR3 contains 12 residues. For the CDR3, the DNA is TGTGCCAGCAGTTTAGGGCCGAGGGGCTACACCTTC. Its translation: CASSLGPRGYTF.

In its sample, this clonotype was seen a few times. A much bigger clone sits one base away, suggesting this may be a read error. This rearrangement joins TRBV7-9 to TRBJ2-7; no reliable D call. The germline gives CDR1 SEHNR, CDR2 FQNEAQ (reference sequence). Trimming removed 4 bases at V and 0 bases at J, with 4 bases between. The CDR3 sequence is 12 residues long. CDR3 DNA sequence: TGTGCCAGCAGCTCCGCCTCCTACGAGCAGTACTTC. It specifies CASSSASYEQYF.

This chain joins TRBV7-9 and TRBJ2-1; possibly TRBD1 for D (6 bases). Per the germline V gene, CDR1 is SEHNR and CDR2 is FQNEAQ (reference sequence). The V end was cut by 7 bases, the J end by 10 bases, with 11 bases between. The CDR3 extends over 11 amino acids. CDR3 in amino acids: CASTYTGEQFF. The CDR3 nucleotides read TGTGCCAGCACCTACACAGGGGAGCAGTTCTTC.

The genes are TRBV20-1 and TRBJ2-5, with 13 bases matching TRBD2. Near its end, the DNA agrees better with TRBJ2-7, so the J call may be wrong. Germline lookup yields CDR1 DFQATT and CDR2 SNEGSKA (reference sequence). The CDR3 length is 13 residues. The CDR3 protein is CSVGGLAGDEQYF. CDR3 DNA: TGCAGCGTCGGCGGACTAGCGGGAGACGAGCAGTACTTC.

As DNA, the CDR3 is TGCGCCAGCAGCCGTCCTAGCGGACGACAAGAGACCCAGTACTTC. It specifies CASSRPSGRQETQYF. The gene calls are TRBV5-1 and TRBJ2-5; 7 bases are a match to TRBD2. The CDR3 extends over 15 amino acids. Germline V gene lookup returns CDR1 SGHRS and CDR2 YFSETQ. The V and J ends lost 4 bases and 2 bases, in that order; junction bases with no gene match: 8.

This clonotype appeared a few times. The CDR3 DNA reads TGTGCCAGCAGTTACGGACTAGCGGGAGGAAATGAGCAGTTCTTC. Translated, it gives CASSYGLAGGNEQFF. The V and J genes are TRBV6-2 or TRBV6-3 and TRBJ2-1; 14 bases map to TRBD2. V was pared by 2 bases and J by 7 bases, with 1 base of the junction left unmatched. Germline assignment: CDR1 MNHEY and CDR2 SVGEGT. CDR3 length: 15 amino acids.

In its sample, this clonotype was seen a few times. The CDR3 reads CAISDNYGYTF. CDR3 bases: TGTGCCATCAGTGACAACTATGGCTACACCTTC. The chain recombines TRBV10-3 with TRBJ1-2; D uncertain. V was trimmed by 3 bases and J by 2 bases, leaving 1 base between them. From germline, CDR1 is ENHRY and CDR2 SYGVKD. The CDR3 consists of 11 residues.

As regards this clonotype: This may arise from a read error, as a much more abundant clone is one base away. The V gene is TRBV6-5, the J gene TRBJ1-5, with TRBD1 matching over 9 bases. The CDR3 is 14 residues long. Germline CDR1 is MNHEY and CDR2 is SVGAGI. The CDR3: CASSKGQGGQPRHF. Here the CDR3 DNA reads TGTGCCAGCAGTAAGGGACAGGGTGGCCAGCCCCGGCATTTT.

This sequence joins TRBV12-3 or TRBV12-4 and TRBJ2-1, with a weak D call TRBD2 (7 bases). The V gene lost 4 bases and the J gene lost 7 bases, with 17 bases spanning the gap. This CDR3 contains 15 residues. CDR3 protein: CASSWVGGGPNEQFF. As DNA, the CDR3 is TGTGCCAGCAGTTGGGTTGGGGGGGGCCCGAATGAGCAGTTCTTC.

This clonotype turned up a few times. The chain combines TRBV9 with TRBJ2-5; TRBD2 is a possible D gene (5 bases). The CDR3 is 17 amino acids. The germline V gene has CDR1 SGDLS and CDR2 YYNGEE. Trimming shortened V by 0 bases and J by 2 bases, and 17 bases separated the two germline ends. CDR3 nucleotide sequence: TGTGCCAGCAGCGTAGGTCAATCGACTAAGATTCAAGAGACCCAGTACTTC. It encodes CASSVGQSTKIQETQYF.

The chain combines TRBV2 with TRBJ2-1; perhaps TRBD2 as D (6 bases). The CDR3 contains 15 residues. V lost 3 bases to trimming and J lost 5 bases, with 14 bases between them. Germline V gene lookup returns CDR1 SNHLY and CDR2 FYNNEI. The CDR3 DNA reads TGTGCCAGCAGTGACCCCGGGACTGCTAACAATGAGCAGTTCTTC. It yields the protein CASSDPGTANNEQFF.

V usage is TRBV20-1 and J usage is TRBJ2-7; 7 positions match TRBD1. There are 16 residues in the CDR3. Germline V gene sequence: CDR1 DFQATT, CDR2 SNEGSKA (reference sequence). V trimming: 0 bases; J trimming: 3 bases; junction bases outside the gene matches: 11. In nucleotides, the CDR3 is TGCAGTGCTAGAGATCCGGGTCCCAGGGGGAACTACGAGCAGTACTTC. Translation: CSARDPGPRGNYEQYF.

A word on this clonotype: One end of the junction varies from germline; a read error may be responsible. The CDR3 loop is CAAGQGASDTRYF. Here the CDR3 DNA reads TGTGCCGCGGGACAGGGGGCCTCAGATACGCGGTATTTT. V gene TRBV12-3 or TRBV12-4 combines with J gene TRBJ2-3; 12 nucleotides line up with TRBD1. This CDR3 has 13 amino acids.

V usage is TRBV12-3 or TRBV12-4 and J usage is TRBJ2-4; TRBD1 matches at 8 bases. The tail of the sequence fits TRBJ2-7 better, so the J call may be wrong. The CDR3 has 15 amino acids. CDR3 sequence: CASSFSGQAAYEQYF. CDR3 nucleotide sequence: TGTGCCAGCAGTTTTTCGGGACAGGCAGCCTACGAGCAGTACTTC.

V is TRBV18 and J is TRBJ2-3, with 7 bases matching TRBD1. Germline V gene data show CDR1 as KGHSH and CDR2 as LQKENI. The CDR3 is made up of 14 amino acids. Unmatched junction bases numbered 2, after V lost 4 bases and J lost 1 base. The CDR3 coding sequence is TGTGCCAGCTCACAGGGACAGCGCACAGATACGCAGTATTTT. It specifies CASSQGQRTDTQYF.

This chain connects TRBV6-6 to TRBJ2-3; the D gene is possibly TRBD1 (5 bases). This CDR3 spans 12 amino acids. Per germline, CDR1 MNHNY and CDR2 SVGAGI (reference sequence). V lost 5 bases, J lost 11 bases, and 14 bases lay in between. The CDR3 sequence: CASSKTGPEQYF. CDR3 nucleotide sequence: TGTGCCAGCAGTAAAACAGGACCCGAGCAGTATTTT.